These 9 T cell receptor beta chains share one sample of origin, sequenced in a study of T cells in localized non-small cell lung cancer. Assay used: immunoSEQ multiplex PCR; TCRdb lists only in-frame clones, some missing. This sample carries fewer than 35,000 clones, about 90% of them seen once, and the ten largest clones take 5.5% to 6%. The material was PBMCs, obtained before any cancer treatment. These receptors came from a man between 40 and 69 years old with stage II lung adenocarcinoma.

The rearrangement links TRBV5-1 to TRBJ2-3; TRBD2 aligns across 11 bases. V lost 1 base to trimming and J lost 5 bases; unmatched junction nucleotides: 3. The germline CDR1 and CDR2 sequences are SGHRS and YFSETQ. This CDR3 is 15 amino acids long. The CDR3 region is CASSLRTSGLDTQYF. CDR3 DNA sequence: TGCGCCAGCAGCTTGCGGACTAGCGGGTTAGATACGCAGTATTTT.

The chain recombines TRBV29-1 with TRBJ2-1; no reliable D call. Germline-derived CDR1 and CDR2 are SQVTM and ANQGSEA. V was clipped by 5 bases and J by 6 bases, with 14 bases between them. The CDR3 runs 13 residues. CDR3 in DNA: TGCAGCGTTTTCCAGGACCACACCAATGAGCAGTTCTTC. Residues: CSVFQDHTNEQFF.

The CDR3 region has the DNA TGTGCCAGCAGATCTCTAGCGGGAGGGCCTAACGGGGAGCTGTTTTTT. Its translation: CASRSLAGGPNGELFF. The gene calls are TRBV27 and TRBJ2-2, with 12 bases that match TRBD2. The CDR3 extends over 16 amino acids. CDR1 and CDR2 from the germline V gene are MNHEY and SMNVEV (reference sequence). The V and J ends lost 6 bases and 7 bases, in that order; junction bases with no gene match: 9.

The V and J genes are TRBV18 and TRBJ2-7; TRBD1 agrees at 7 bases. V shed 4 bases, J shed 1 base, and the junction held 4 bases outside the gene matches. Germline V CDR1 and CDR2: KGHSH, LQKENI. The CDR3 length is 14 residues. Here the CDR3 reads CASSLGQVSYEQYF. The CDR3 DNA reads TGTGCCAGCTCACTAGGACAGGTATCCTACGAGCAGTACTTC.

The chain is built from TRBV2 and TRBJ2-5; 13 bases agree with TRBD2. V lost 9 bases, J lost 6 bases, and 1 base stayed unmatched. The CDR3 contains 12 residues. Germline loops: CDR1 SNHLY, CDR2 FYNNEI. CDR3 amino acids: CARGTSGKTQYF. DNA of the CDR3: TGTGCCAGGGGGACTAGCGGGAAGACCCAGTACTTC.

CDR3 DNA sequence: TGCGCCAGCAGCGGAGGACAGGGGTCCTCTTATGGCTACACCTTC. Translation gives CASSGGQGSSYGYTF. V gene TRBV5-1 combines with J gene TRBJ1-2; 9 bases are a match to TRBD1. The junction had 9 bases not matched to a gene; V was cut back by 4 bases and J by 5 bases. The CDR3 loop spans 15 amino acids. CDR1 is SGHRS, CDR2 YFSETQ, per germline.

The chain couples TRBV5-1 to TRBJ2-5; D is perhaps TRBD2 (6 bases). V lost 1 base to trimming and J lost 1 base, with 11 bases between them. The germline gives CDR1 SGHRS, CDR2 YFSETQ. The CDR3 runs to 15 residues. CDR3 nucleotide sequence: TGCGCCAGCAGCTTGCGGCGGGACCTCCAAGAGACCCAGTACTTC. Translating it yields CASSLRRDLQETQYF.

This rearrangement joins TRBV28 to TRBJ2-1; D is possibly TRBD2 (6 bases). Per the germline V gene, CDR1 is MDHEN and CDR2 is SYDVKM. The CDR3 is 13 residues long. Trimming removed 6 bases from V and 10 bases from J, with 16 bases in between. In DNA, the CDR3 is TGTGCCAGCAGGACCCCGGGACTCCCCGAGCAGTTCTTC. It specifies CASRTPGLPEQFF.

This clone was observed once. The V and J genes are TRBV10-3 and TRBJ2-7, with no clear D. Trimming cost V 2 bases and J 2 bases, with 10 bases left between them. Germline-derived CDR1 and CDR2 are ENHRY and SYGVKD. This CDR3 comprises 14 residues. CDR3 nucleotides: TGTGCCATCAGTGAGAGTACCCGGCCCTACGAGCAGTACTTC. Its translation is CAISESTRPYEQYF.